Listed below are T cell receptor beta chains from one sample, sequenced in a study of T cell responses to AZD1222 COVID-19 vaccine. Data came from immunoSEQ multiplex PCR; TCRdb stores just in-frame clones and leaves some out. The sample records 70,000 to 75,000 clones, 80% being singletons. The sample in question was peripheral blood, obtained 28 days after the second AZD1222 dose. These receptors came from an adult who received the AZD1222 COVID-19 vaccine. The CDR3 runs from the conserved cysteine through the conserved F or W. A D gene is named only where the DNA matches it firmly. A clone size is listed for some rows: how often the clone was seen (once, few, many), or a class if it is expanded.

j_call: TRBJ2-5
clone_size: .
d_call: .
v_call: TRBV7-8
cdr3_aa: CASSLRPQGETQYF
cdr3_nt: TGTGCCAGCAGCCTACGACCCCAGGGAGAGACCCAGTACTTC

j_call: TRBJ2-3
clone_size: .
d_call: TRBD2
v_call: TRBV28
cdr3_aa: CASSLEGTSGGDTDTQYF
cdr3_nt: TGTGCCAGCAGCCTAGAAGGGACTAGCGGGGGGGACACAGATACGCAGTATTTT

j_call: TRBJ1-2
clone_size: .
d_call: .
v_call: TRBV2
cdr3_aa: CASGETAYGYTF
cdr3_nt: TGTGCCAGCGGGGAGACGGCATATGGCTACACCTTC

j_call: TRBJ1-1
clone_size: .
d_call: .
v_call: TRBV6-2/TRBV6-3
cdr3_aa: CASSQGTEAFF
cdr3_nt: TGTGCCAGCAGTCAAGGGACTGAAGCTTTCTTT

j_call: TRBJ2-5
clone_size: .
d_call: TRBD2
v_call: TRBV30
cdr3_aa: CAWSSSGGETQYF
cdr3_nt: TGTGCCTGGAGTTCTAGCGGGGGAGAGACCCAGTACTTC

j_call: TRBJ2-7
clone_size: .
d_call: .
v_call: TRBV6-2/TRBV6-3
cdr3_aa: CASSVVPLRNYEQYF
cdr3_nt: TGTGCCAGCAGTGTGGTGCCACTGCGGAACTACGAGCAGTACTTC

j_call: TRBJ1-4
clone_size: .
d_call: .
v_call: TRBV28
cdr3_aa: CASRPTGTNEKLFF
cdr3_nt: TGTGCCAGCAGACCTACAGGGACGAATGAAAAACTGTTTTTT

j_call: TRBJ2-3
clone_size: .
d_call: .
v_call: TRBV30
cdr3_aa: CAWSPGDTQYF
cdr3_nt: TGTGCCTGGAGCCCAGGGGATACGCAGTATTTT

j_call: TRBJ2-7
clone_size: once
d_call: .
v_call: TRBV5-4
cdr3_aa: CASNWGPGRGDSYEQYF
cdr3_nt: TGTGCCAGCAATTGGGGCCCAGGACGAGGGGACTCCTACGAGCAGTACTTC

j_call: TRBJ1-2
clone_size: .
d_call: .
v_call: TRBV5-6
cdr3_aa: CASSLGPQSNYGYTF
cdr3_nt: TGTGCCAGCAGCTTGGGTCCACAGAGTAACTATGGCTACACCTTC

j_call: TRBJ2-1
clone_size: .
d_call: .
v_call: TRBV7-9
cdr3_aa: CASSGPGNEQFF
cdr3_nt: TGTGCCAGCAGCGGACCGGGCAATGAGCAGTTCTTC

j_call: TRBJ2-7
clone_size: .
d_call: TRBD1
v_call: TRBV6-5
cdr3_aa: CASSRGTGVIYEQYF
cdr3_nt: TGTGCCAGCAGTCGCGGGACAGGGGTTATCTACGAGCAGTACTTC

j_call: TRBJ2-7
clone_size: .
d_call: TRBD2
v_call: TRBV7-9
cdr3_aa: CASSSPTSGASYEQYF
cdr3_nt: TGTGCCAGCAGCTCCCCGACTAGCGGGGCATCCTACGAGCAGTACTTC

j_call: TRBJ2-3
clone_size: few
d_call: TRBD2
v_call: TRBV18
cdr3_aa: CASSFSGASTDTQYF
cdr3_nt: TGTGCCAGCTCATTCAGCGGGGCTAGCACAGATACGCAGTATTTT

j_call: TRBJ1-2
clone_size: once
d_call: .
v_call: TRBV6-5
cdr3_aa: CASRPARQEGYTF
cdr3_nt: TGTGCCAGCAGGCCAGCAAGACAGGAGGGCTACACCTTC

j_call: TRBJ2-1
clone_size: .
d_call: .
v_call: TRBV7-8
cdr3_aa: CASSPSGPSSYNEQFF
cdr3_nt: TGTGCCAGCAGCCCGAGCGGGCCAAGCTCCTACAATGAGCAGTTCTTC

j_call: TRBJ2-3
clone_size: .
d_call: .
v_call: TRBV9
cdr3_aa: CASSVEFRSDTQYF
cdr3_nt: TGTGCCAGCAGCGTAGAATTTAGGTCAGATACGCAGTATTTT

j_call: TRBJ2-7
clone_size: few
d_call: TRBD1
v_call: TRBV3-1/TRBV3-2
cdr3_aa: CASSRTGVDYEQYF
cdr3_nt: TGTGCCAGCAGTCGGACAGGGGTAGACTACGAGCAGTACTTC

j_call: TRBJ2-3
clone_size: .
d_call: .
v_call: TRBV4-1
cdr3_aa: CASSQGATDTQYF
cdr3_nt: TGCGCCAGCAGCCAAGGAGCGACAGATACGCAGTATTTT

j_call: TRBJ1-3
clone_size: once
d_call: .
v_call: TRBV5-1
cdr3_aa: CASSLGLSSGNTIYF
cdr3_nt: TGCGCCAGCAGCTTGGGACTGAGCTCTGGAAACACCATATATTTT

j_call: TRBJ2-3
clone_size: .
d_call: .
v_call: TRBV7-8
cdr3_aa: CASSALGGAGDTQYF
cdr3_nt: TGTGCCAGCAGCGCCCTCGGGGGAGCTGGGGATACGCAGTATTTT

j_call: TRBJ1-1
clone_size: .
d_call: TRBD1
v_call: TRBV5-8
cdr3_aa: CASSRDRATEAFF
cdr3_nt: TGTGCCAGCAGCCGTGACAGGGCAACTGAAGCTTTCTTT

j_call: TRBJ1-5
clone_size: .
d_call: .
v_call: TRBV7-8
cdr3_aa: CASSLAGLGNQPQHF
cdr3_nt: TGTGCCAGCAGCTTAGCGGGTTTGGGGAATCAGCCCCAGCATTTT

j_call: TRBJ1-2
clone_size: few
d_call: .
v_call: TRBV5-1
cdr3_aa: CASSLVQDGYGYTF
cdr3_nt: TGCGCCAGCAGCTTGGTCCAGGACGGCTATGGCTACACCTTC

j_call: TRBJ1-1
clone_size: .
d_call: .
v_call: TRBV28
cdr3_aa: CASRYTGNQAFF
cdr3_nt: TGTGCCAGCAGGTATACAGGGAACCAAGCTTTCTTT

j_call: TRBJ1-2
clone_size: .
d_call: .
v_call: TRBV7-9
cdr3_aa: CASSFLNYGYTF
cdr3_nt: TGTGCCAGCAGCTTTCTAAACTATGGCTACACCTTC

j_call: TRBJ2-7
clone_size: .
d_call: .
v_call: TRBV2
cdr3_aa: CASSDVAASSYEQYF
cdr3_nt: TGTGCCAGCAGCGACGTGGCCGCAAGCTCCTACGAGCAGTACTTC

j_call: TRBJ1-4
clone_size: once
d_call: .
v_call: TRBV18
cdr3_aa: CASSPQSTNEKLFF
cdr3_nt: TGTGCCAGCTCACCTCAATCAACTAATGAAAAACTGTTTTTT

j_call: TRBJ2-3
clone_size: .
d_call: TRBD2
v_call: TRBV10-1
cdr3_aa: CASSENAASGGLGQYF
cdr3_nt: TGCGCCAGCAGTGAGAATGCGGCTAGCGGGGGGCTCGGGCAGTATTTT

j_call: TRBJ2-2
clone_size: .
d_call: .
v_call: TRBV6-2/TRBV6-3
cdr3_aa: CASSRGQSTGELFF
cdr3_nt: TGTGCCAGCAGTAGAGGACAGTCCACCGGGGAGCTGTTTTTT

j_call: TRBJ2-7
clone_size: .
d_call: TRBD2
v_call: TRBV3-1/TRBV3-2
cdr3_aa: CASSLGLAGGYEQYF
cdr3_nt: TGTGCCAGCAGCCTCGGACTAGCGGGGGGCTACGAGCAGTACTTC

j_call: TRBJ2-1
clone_size: .
d_call: .
v_call: TRBV20-1
cdr3_aa: CSAREGWEQFF
cdr3_nt: TGCAGTGCTAGAGAAGGGTGGGAGCAGTTCTTC

j_call: TRBJ2-5
clone_size: .
d_call: TRBD2
v_call: TRBV3-1/TRBV3-2
cdr3_aa: CASSHWTSGSSETQYF
cdr3_nt: TGTGCCAGCAGCCATTGGACTAGCGGGAGCTCGGAGACCCAGTACTTC

j_call: TRBJ1-2
clone_size: .
d_call: .
v_call: TRBV7-8
cdr3_aa: CASSSRGGLDGYTF
cdr3_nt: TGTGCCAGCAGCTCCCGGGGGGGATTGGATGGCTACACCTTC

j_call: TRBJ2-7
clone_size: .
d_call: .
v_call: TRBV7-9
cdr3_aa: CASSLPGDEQYF
cdr3_nt: TGTGCCAGCAGCCTGCCAGGGGACGAGCAGTACTTC

j_call: TRBJ2-1
clone_size: .
d_call: .
v_call: TRBV7-8
cdr3_aa: CASSLNRGTANEQFF
cdr3_nt: TGTGCCAGCAGCCTAAACCGCGGGACAGCGAATGAGCAGTTCTTC

j_call: TRBJ2-3
clone_size: .
d_call: .
v_call: TRBV6-5
cdr3_aa: CASRTTQTDTQYF
cdr3_nt: TGTGCCAGCAGGACAACCCAAACAGATACGCAGTATTTT

j_call: TRBJ1-1
clone_size: .
d_call: .
v_call: TRBV14
cdr3_aa: CASSLGVDTEAFF
cdr3_nt: TGTGCCAGCAGCCTCGGGGTGGACACTGAAGCTTTCTTT

j_call: TRBJ2-5
clone_size: .
d_call: .
v_call: TRBV7-7
cdr3_aa: CASSLDPLGETQYF
cdr3_nt: TGTGCTAGCAGCTTAGATCCCCTCGGGGAGACCCAGTACTTC

j_call: TRBJ2-7
clone_size: .
d_call: .
v_call: TRBV9
cdr3_aa: CASSVGQEQTYEQYF
cdr3_nt: TGTGCCAGCAGCGTAGGACAGGAACAAACCTACGAGCAGTACTTC

j_call: TRBJ1-1
clone_size: .
d_call: .
v_call: TRBV18
cdr3_aa: CASSSPPARDTEAFF
cdr3_nt: TGTGCCAGCTCATCCCCCCCAGCTAGGGACACTGAAGCTTTCTTT

j_call: TRBJ2-1
clone_size: .
d_call: TRBD2
v_call: TRBV5-1
cdr3_aa: CASAPAIAGGENEQFF
cdr3_nt: TGCGCCAGCGCTCCTGCGATAGCGGGAGGAGAGAATGAGCAGTTCTTC

j_call: TRBJ2-7
clone_size: .
d_call: TRBD1
v_call: TRBV19
cdr3_aa: CASSIGGQGTYEQYF
cdr3_nt: TGTGCCAGTAGTATAGGGGGACAGGGGACCTACGAGCAGTACTTC

j_call: TRBJ2-3
clone_size: .
d_call: .
v_call: TRBV29-1
cdr3_aa: CSTYGTKSTDTQYF
cdr3_nt: TGCAGCACCTACGGGACGAAATCCACAGATACGCAGTATTTT

j_call: TRBJ1-5
clone_size: .
d_call: .
v_call: TRBV2
cdr3_aa: CASSEQGNQPQHF
cdr3_nt: TGTGCCAGCAGTGAACAGGGCAATCAGCCCCAGCATTTT

j_call: TRBJ2-3
clone_size: many
d_call: .
v_call: TRBV28
cdr3_aa: CASSFSATAQYF
cdr3_nt: TGTGCCAGCAGTTTTTCGGCGACGGCGCAGTATTTT

j_call: TRBJ2-7
clone_size: .
d_call: .
v_call: TRBV5-5
cdr3_aa: CASSPTLGTSYEQYF
cdr3_nt: TGTGCCAGCAGCCCAACTCTAGGGACGTCCTACGAGCAGTACTTC

j_call: TRBJ2-1
clone_size: .
d_call: TRBD2
v_call: TRBV28
cdr3_aa: CASSFLGTSGDYKSSYNEQFF
cdr3_nt: TGTGCCAGCAGTTTCCTAGGGACTAGCGGGGACTACAAGAGCTCCTACAATGAGCAGTTCTTC

j_call: TRBJ2-3
clone_size: few
d_call: TRBD2
v_call: TRBV7-2
cdr3_aa: CASRRAGTNTDTQYF
cdr3_nt: TGTGCCAGCAGACGGGCCGGGACTAACACAGATACGCAGTATTTT

j_call: TRBJ2-3
clone_size: .
d_call: .
v_call: TRBV6-5
cdr3_aa: CASSYSQRANNTQYF
cdr3_nt: TGTGCCAGCAGTTACTCACAGAGGGCCAACAATACGCAGTATTTT

j_call: TRBJ2-7
clone_size: .
d_call: TRBD1
v_call: TRBV6-5
cdr3_aa: CASSQQGTTYEQYF
cdr3_nt: TGTGCCAGCAGTCAACAGGGGACCACCTACGAGCAGTACTTC

j_call: TRBJ1-3
clone_size: .
d_call: .
v_call: TRBV5-1
cdr3_aa: CASSLQGYSGNTIYF
cdr3_nt: TGCGCCAGCAGCTTGCAGGGCTACTCTGGAAACACCATATATTTT

j_call: TRBJ2-3
clone_size: .
d_call: TRBD2
v_call: TRBV24-1
cdr3_aa: CATSDLTSGSTDTQYF
cdr3_nt: TGTGCCACCAGTGATTTGACTAGCGGTAGCACAGATACGCAGTATTTT